This T cell receptor beta chain was documented in a study of cytomegalovirus exposure and HLA in healthy donors. Germline CDR1 and CDR2: GTSNPN and SVGIG (reference sequence). CDR3 size: 11 residues. PCR primers comprised 60 Vbeta and 13 Jbeta primers. The assay was immunoSEQ multiplex PCR, and TCRdb's table has in-frame clones only and misses some. The repertoire consists of roughly 140,000 clones, with 64% occurring once and the leading ten covering under 3%. Healthy bone marrow donors formed the donor group. V usage is TRBV30 and J usage is TRBJ2-5, with no clear D. Near its end, the DNA agrees better with TRBJ2-7, so the J call may be wrong. The sample comprised PBMCs. The origin of this receptor is a woman aged 25 to 39 in good health and CMV-seropositive. In nucleotides, the CDR3 is TGTGCCTGGACTATCGGAAGCGAGCAGTACTTC. This translates into CAWTIGSEQYF.